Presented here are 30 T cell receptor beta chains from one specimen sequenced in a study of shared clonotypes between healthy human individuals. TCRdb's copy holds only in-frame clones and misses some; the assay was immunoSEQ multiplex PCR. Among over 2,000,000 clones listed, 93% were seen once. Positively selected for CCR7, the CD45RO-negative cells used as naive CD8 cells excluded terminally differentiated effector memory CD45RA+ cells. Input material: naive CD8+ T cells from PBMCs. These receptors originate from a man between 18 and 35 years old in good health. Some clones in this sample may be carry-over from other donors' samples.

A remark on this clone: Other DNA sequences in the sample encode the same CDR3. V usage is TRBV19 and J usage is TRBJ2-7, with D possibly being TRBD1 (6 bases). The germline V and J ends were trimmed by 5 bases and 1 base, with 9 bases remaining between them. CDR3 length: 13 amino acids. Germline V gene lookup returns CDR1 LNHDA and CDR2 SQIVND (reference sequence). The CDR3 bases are TGTGCCAGTAGTGCTGGACAGTCCTACGAGCAGTACTTC. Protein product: CASSAGQSYEQYF.

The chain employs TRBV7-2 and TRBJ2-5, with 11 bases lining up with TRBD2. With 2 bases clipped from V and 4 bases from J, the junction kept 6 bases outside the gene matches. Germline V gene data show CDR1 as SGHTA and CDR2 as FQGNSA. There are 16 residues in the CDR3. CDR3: CASSLLAGGRGETQYF. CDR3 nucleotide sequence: TGTGCCAGCAGCTTACTAGCGGGAGGTCGGGGAGAGACCCAGTACTTC.

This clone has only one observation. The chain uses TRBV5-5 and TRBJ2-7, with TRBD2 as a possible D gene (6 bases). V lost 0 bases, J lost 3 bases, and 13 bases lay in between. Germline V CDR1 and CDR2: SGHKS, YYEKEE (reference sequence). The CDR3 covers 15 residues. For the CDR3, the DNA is TGTGCCAGCAGCTTGGCCGTACAGGAGGGCTACGAGCAGTACTTC. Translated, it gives CASSLAVQEGYEQYF.

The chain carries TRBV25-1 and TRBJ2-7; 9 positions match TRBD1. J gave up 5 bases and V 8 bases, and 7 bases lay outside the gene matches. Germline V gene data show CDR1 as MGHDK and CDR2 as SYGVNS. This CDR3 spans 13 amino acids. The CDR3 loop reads CASSRDRDDEQYF. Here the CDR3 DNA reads TGTGCCAGCTCTAGGGACAGGGACGACGAGCAGTACTTC.

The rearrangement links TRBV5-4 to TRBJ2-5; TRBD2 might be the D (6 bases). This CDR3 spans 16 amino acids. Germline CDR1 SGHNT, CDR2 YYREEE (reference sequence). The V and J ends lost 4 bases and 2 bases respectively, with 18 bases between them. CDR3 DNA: TGTGCCAGCAGCGACCCTAGCGCTCCCAAACAAGAGACCCAGTACTTC. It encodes CASSDPSAPKQETQYF.

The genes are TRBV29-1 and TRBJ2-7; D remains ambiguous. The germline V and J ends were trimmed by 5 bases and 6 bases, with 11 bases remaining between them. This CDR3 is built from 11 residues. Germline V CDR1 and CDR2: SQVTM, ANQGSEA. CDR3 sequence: CSVCVSFEQYF. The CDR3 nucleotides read TGCAGCGTTTGTGTGTCGTTCGAGCAGTACTTC.

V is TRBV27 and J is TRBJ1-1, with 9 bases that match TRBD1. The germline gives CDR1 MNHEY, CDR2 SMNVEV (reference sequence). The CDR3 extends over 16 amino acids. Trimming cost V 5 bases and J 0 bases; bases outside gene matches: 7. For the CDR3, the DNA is TGTGCCAGCAGTCCCTACCGGGACAGGGTGAACACTGAAGCTTTCTTT. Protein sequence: CASSPYRDRVNTEAFF.

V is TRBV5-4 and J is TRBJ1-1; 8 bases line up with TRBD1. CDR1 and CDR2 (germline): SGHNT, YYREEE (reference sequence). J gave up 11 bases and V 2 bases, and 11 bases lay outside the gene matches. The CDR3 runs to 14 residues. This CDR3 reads CASSFMDRDSKAFF. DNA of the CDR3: TGTGCCAGCAGCTTTATGGACAGGGACTCCAAGGCTTTCTTT.

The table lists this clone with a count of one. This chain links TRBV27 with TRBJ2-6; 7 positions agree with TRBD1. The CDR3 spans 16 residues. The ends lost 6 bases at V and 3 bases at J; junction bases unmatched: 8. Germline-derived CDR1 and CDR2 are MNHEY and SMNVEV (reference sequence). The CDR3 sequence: CASSHTGVRGANVLTF. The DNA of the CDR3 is TGTGCCAGCAGCCATACAGGGGTTCGTGGGGCCAACGTCCTGACTTTC.

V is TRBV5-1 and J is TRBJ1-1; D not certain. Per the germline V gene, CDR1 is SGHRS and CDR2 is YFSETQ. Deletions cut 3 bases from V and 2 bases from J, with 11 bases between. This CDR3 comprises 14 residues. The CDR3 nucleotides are TGCGCCAGCAGCTCCCCTCGAGAAAACACTGAAGCTTTCTTT. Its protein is CASSSPRENTEAFF.

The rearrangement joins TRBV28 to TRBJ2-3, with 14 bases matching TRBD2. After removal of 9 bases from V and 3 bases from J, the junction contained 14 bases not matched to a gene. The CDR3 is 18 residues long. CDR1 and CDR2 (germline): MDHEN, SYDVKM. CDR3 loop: CASDPGTSGSWGTDTQYF. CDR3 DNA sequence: TGTGCCAGTGACCCCGGGACTAGCGGGAGTTGGGGTACAGATACGCAGTATTTT.

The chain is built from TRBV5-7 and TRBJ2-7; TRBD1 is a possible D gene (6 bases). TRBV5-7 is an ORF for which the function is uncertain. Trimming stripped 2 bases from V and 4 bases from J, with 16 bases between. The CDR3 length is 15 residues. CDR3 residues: CASSFYRVLRYEQYF. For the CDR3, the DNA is TGTGCCAGCAGCTTTTACAGGGTTTTAAGGTACGAGCAGTACTTC.

The CDR3 protein is CASSPRPGATLVNTEAFF. DNA of the CDR3: TGTGCCAGCAGCCCACGTCCAGGCGCTACCCTTGTGAACACTGAAGCTTTCTTT. V usage is TRBV7-9 and J usage is TRBJ1-1; no definite D call. The length of the CDR3 is 18 residues. Germline CDR1 is SEHNR and CDR2 is FQNEAQ (reference sequence). Trimming shortened V by 5 bases and J by 0 bases, and 22 bases separated the two germline ends.

DNA for the CDR3: TGTGCCATCAGTGGCCTCGGGACAGCGGGGAGGGACGAGCAGTACTTC. It translates to CAISGLGTAGRDEQYF. The J gene is TRBJ2-7, the V gene TRBV10-3, with D perhaps being TRBD1 or TRBD2 (7 bases each). Germline CDR1 and CDR2: ENHRY and SYGVKD. The CDR3 contains 16 residues. Trimming removed 4 bases at V and 5 bases at J, with 21 bases between.

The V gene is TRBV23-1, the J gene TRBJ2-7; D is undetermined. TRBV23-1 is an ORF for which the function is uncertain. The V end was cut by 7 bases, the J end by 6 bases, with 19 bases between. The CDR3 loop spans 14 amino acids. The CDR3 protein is CASIPARKWGEQYF. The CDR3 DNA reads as TGCGCCAGCATACCGGCCCGTAAATGGGGCGAGCAGTACTTC.

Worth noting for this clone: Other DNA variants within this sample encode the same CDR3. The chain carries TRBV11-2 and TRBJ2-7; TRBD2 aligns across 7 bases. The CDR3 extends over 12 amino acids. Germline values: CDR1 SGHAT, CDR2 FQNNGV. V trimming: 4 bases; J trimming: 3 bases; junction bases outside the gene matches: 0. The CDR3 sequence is CASSSGGYEQYF. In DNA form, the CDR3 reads TGTGCCAGCAGCTCGGGGGGCTACGAGCAGTACTTC.

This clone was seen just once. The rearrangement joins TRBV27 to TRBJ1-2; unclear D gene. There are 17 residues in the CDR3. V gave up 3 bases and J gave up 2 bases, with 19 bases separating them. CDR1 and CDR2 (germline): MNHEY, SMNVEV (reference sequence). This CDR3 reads CASSLTGTSNLNYGYTF. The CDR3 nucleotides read TGTGCCAGCAGTTTGACTGGCACCTCCAATTTAAACTATGGCTACACCTTC.

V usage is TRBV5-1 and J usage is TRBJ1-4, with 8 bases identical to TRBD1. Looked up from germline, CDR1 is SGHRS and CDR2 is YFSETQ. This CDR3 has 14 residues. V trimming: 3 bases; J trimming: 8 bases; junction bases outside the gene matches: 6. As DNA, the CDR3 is TGCGCCAGCAGCTGGACAGGGCCCAGGGAAAAACTGTTTTTT. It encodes CASSWTGPREKLFF.

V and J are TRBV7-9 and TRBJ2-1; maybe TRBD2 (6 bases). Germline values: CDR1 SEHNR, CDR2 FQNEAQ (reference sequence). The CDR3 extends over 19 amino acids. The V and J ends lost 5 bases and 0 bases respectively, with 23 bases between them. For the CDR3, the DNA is TGTGCCAGCAGCCAAAGGGACTTAAGGAAGGGGAGCTCCTACAATGAGCAGTTCTTC. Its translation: CASSQRDLRKGSSYNEQFF.

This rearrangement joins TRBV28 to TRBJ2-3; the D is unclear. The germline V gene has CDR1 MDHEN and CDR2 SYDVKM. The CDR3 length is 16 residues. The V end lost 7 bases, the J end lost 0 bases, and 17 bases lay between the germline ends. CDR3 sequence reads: CASTPWTFPSTDTQYF. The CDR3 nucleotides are TGTGCCAGCACTCCTTGGACCTTTCCTAGCACAGATACGCAGTATTTT.

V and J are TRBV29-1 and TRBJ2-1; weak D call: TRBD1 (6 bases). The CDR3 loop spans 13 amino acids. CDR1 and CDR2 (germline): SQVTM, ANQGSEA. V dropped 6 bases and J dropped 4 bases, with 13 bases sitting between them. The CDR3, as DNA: TGCAGCGTATTTGGGGACACTTACAATGAGCAGTTCTTC. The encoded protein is CSVFGDTYNEQFF.

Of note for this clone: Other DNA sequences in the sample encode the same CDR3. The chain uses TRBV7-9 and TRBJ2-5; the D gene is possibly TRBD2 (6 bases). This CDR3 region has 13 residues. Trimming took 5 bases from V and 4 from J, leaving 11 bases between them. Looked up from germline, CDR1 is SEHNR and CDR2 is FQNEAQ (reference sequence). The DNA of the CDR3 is TGTGCCAGCAGCCCGGGGACTGGAGAGACCCAGTACTTC. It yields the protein CASSPGTGETQYF.

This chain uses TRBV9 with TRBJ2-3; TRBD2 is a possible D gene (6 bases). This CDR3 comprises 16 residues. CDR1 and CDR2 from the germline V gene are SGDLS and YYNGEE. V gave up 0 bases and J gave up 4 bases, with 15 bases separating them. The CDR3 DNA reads TGTGCCAGCAGCGTAGTTGGGTCGGGAGCCCCAGATACGCAGTATTTT. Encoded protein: CASSVVGSGAPDTQYF.

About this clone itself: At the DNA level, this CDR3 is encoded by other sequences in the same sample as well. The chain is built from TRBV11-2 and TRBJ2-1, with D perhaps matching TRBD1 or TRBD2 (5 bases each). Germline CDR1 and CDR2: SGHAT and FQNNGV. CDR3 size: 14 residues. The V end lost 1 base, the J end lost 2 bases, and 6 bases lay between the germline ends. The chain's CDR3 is CASSLGGPYNEQFF. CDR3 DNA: TGTGCCAGCAGCTTAGGGGGACCCTACAATGAGCAGTTCTTC.

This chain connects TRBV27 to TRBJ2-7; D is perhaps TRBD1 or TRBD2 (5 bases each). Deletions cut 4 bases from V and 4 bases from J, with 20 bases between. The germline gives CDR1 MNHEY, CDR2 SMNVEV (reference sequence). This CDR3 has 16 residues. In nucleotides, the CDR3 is TGTGCCAGCAGTTACCTGGGAGAAGGGACGATTTACGAGCAGTACTTC. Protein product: CASSYLGEGTIYEQYF.

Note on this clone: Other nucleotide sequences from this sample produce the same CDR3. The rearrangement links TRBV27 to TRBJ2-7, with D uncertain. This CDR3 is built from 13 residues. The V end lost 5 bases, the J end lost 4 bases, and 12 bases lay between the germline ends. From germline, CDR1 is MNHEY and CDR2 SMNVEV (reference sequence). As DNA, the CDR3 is TGTGCCAGCAGTCTCGGTCAAACTTACGAGCAGTACTTC. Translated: CASSLGQTYEQYF.

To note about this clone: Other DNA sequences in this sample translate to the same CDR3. CDR3 loop: CASSVVGQYNEQFF. The CDR3 nucleotides are TGTGCCAGCAGCGTAGTAGGACAGTACAATGAGCAGTTCTTC. The chain uses TRBV9 and TRBJ2-1; tentative D call: TRBD1 (6 bases). V was pared by 0 bases and J by 4 bases, with 8 bases between. In germline, CDR1 is SGDLS, CDR2 YYNGEE. The CDR3 loop spans 14 amino acids.

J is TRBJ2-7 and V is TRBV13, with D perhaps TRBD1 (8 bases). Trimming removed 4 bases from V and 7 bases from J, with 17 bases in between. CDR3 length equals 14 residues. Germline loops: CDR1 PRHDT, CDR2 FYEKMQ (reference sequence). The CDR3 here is CASSSQGGTREQYF. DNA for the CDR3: TGTGCCAGCAGCTCACAGGGGGGGACCAGGGAGCAGTACTTC. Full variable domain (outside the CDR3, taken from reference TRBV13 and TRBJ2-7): AAGVIQSPRHLIKEKRETATLKCYPIPRHDTVYWYQQGPGQDPQFLISFYEKMQSDKGSIPDRFSAQQFSDYHSELNMSSLELGDSALYFCASSSQGGTREQYFGPGTRLTVT.

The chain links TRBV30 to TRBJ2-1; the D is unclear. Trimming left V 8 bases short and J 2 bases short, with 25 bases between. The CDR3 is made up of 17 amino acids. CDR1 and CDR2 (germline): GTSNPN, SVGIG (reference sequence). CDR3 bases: TGTGCCGTCAGTCCCCCGCTCCCCGAATCCCCCTACAATGAGCAGTTCTTC. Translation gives CAVSPPLPESPYNEQFF.

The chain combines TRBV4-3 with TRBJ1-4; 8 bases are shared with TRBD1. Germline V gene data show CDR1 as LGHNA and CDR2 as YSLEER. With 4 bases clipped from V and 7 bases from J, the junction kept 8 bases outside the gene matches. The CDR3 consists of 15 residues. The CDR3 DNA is TGCGCCAGCAGCCGAGCCCAGGGGGCATTTGAAAAACTGTTTTTT. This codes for CASSRAQGAFEKLFF.